The 5 T cell receptor beta chains in this list originate from one sample, sequenced in a study of blood T cell repertoires in COVID-19. TCRdb's table, derived via immunoSEQ multiplex PCR, lists solely in-frame clones and lacks some. Of tens of thousands of clones in the sample, over 65% were seen once. The source material was peripheral blood. These receptor sequences come from a woman aged 55 to 70 with acute or convalescent COVID-19.

This rearrangement joins TRBV29-1 to TRBJ2-2, with 13 bases fitting TRBD2. Losses at the gene ends were 7 bases for V and 1 base for J; bases not matched to a gene: 3. Germline assignment: CDR1 SQVTM and CDR2 ANQGSEA. The CDR3 totals 15 residues. The CDR3 protein is CSARTSGGNTGELFF. The DNA of the CDR3 is TGCAGCGCCAGGACTAGCGGGGGGAACACCGGGGAGCTGTTTTTT.

The rearrangement joins TRBV6-5 to TRBJ2-3; no firm D call. The CDR3 has 14 amino acids. The V end lost 7 bases, the J end lost 1 base, and 12 bases lay between the germline ends. Germline V lookup: CDR1 MNHEY, CDR2 SVGAGI. CDR3 sequence: CASKILGGTDTQYF. DNA of the CDR3: TGTGCCAGCAAAATTCTAGGTGGCACAGATACGCAGTATTTT.

The chain couples TRBV9 to TRBJ1-4, with D hard to call. Between the trimmed V and J ends, which lost 4 bases and 8 bases, there was a span of 15 bases. Germline V gene sequence: CDR1 SGDLS, CDR2 YYNGEE. There are 14 residues in the CDR3. The CDR3 DNA is TGTGCCAGCAGCCCCCGCGGGGATGGGGAAAAACTGTTTTTT. It specifies CASSPRGDGEKLFF.

V is TRBV12-3 or TRBV12-4 and J is TRBJ1-4, with TRBD1 identical over 9 bases. V shed 5 bases, J shed 12 bases, and the junction held 1 base outside the gene matches. There are 11 residues in the CDR3. Written as DNA, the CDR3 is TGTGCCAGCAGTACAGGGGGCCAACTGTTTTTT. Amino acids: CASSTGGQLFF.

As for this clone: Additional DNA sequences in this sample encode the identical CDR3. The chain is built from TRBV28 and TRBJ2-7; possible D gene TRBD2, 6 bases. The CDR3 has 15 amino acids. The ends were cut back, 3 bases at V and 0 bases at J, with 12 bases in the middle. Germline V gene data show CDR1 as MDHEN and CDR2 as SYDVKM. CDR3 coding DNA: TGTGCCAGCAGTTTGGCAGCCGGGGGCTCCTACGAGCAGTACTTC. Translating it yields CASSLAAGGSYEQYF.